The T cell receptor beta chain described here comes from a study of cytomegalovirus exposure and HLA in healthy donors. Study-level findings and limits: In a later analysis, approximately 15,000 TCR beta sequences were associated with HLA alleles at 0.05 false discovery rate. Among TCR beta chains, those listed as cytomegalovirus-associated numbered around 180.

The PCR employed 60 Vbeta primers together with 13 Jbeta primers. TCRdb keeps only in-frame clones here, not all; method: immunoSEQ multiplex PCR. The top ten clones hold about 10% of a sample with tens of thousands of clones, over 75% of them seen once. J was trimmed by 7 bases and V by 0 bases; bases with no gene match: 8. Germline-derived CDR1 and CDR2 are SEHNR and FQNEAQ (reference sequence). The CDR3 has 16 amino acids. Concerning this clone itself: As yet, its antigen is unknown.

The rearrangement uses TRBV7-9 and TRBJ2-7; 11 bases map to TRBD2. Sequenced: PBMCs. The receptor was derived from a female donor in good health and CMV-seronegative. CDR3 protein: CASSLAGTSGLREQYF. CDR3 nucleotide sequence: TGTGCCAGCAGCTTAGCTGGGACTAGCGGTCTACGGGAGCAGTACTTC.